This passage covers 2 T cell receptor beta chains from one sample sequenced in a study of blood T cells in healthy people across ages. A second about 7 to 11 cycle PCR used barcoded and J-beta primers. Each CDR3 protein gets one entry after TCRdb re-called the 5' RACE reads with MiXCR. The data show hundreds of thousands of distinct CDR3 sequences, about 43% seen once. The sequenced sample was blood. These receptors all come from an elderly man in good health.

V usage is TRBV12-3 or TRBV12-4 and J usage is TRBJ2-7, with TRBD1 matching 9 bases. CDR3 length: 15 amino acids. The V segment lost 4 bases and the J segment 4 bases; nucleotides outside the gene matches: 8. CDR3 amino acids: CASSSNRGRRYEQYF. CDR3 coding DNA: TGTGCCAGCAGTTCAAACAGGGGGCGCCGGTACGAGCAGTACTTC.

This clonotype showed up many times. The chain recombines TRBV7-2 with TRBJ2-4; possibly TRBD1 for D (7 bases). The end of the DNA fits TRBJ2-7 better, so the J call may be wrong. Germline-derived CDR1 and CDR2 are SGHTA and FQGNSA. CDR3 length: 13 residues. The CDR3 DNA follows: TGTGCCAGCAGCTTCAGGGGGGTTGGCGAGCAGTACTTC. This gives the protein CASSFRGVGEQYF.